One and the same sample provided the 5 T cell receptor beta chains below, sequenced in a study of CD4 T cells in relation to SARS-CoV-2 and coronaviruses. No antigens are known for them. Data came from immunoSEQ multiplex PCR; TCRdb stores just in-frame clones and leaves some out. This table has 25,000 to 30,000 clones, around 78% appearing once. Before the COVID-19 pandemic, during about 2011-2019, CD4+ T cells were taken from unexposed donors. Isolation of CD4+ T cells took place after around 11 days in culture. What was sequenced was CD4+ T cells from PBMCs, cultured in vitro. The receptors here all came from a human donor in good health.

The genes are TRBV19 and TRBJ2-7; either TRBD1 or TRBD2 may fit D (5 bases each). The CDR3 totals 14 residues. Germline loops: CDR1 LNHDA, CDR2 SQIVND (reference sequence). The germline V and J ends were trimmed by 1 base and 3 bases, with 10 bases remaining between them. The CDR3 DNA sequence: TGTGCCAGTAGTATAGTTTGGGACCGCTACGAGCAGTACTTC. Translating gives CASSIVWDRYEQYF.

The J gene is TRBJ2-3, the V gene TRBV6-1; D ambiguous. The CDR3 spans 15 residues. The germline gives CDR1 MNHNS, CDR2 SASEGT. The ends were cut back, 2 bases at V and 2 bases at J, with 11 bases in the middle. The CDR3 region is CASSEMNSYTDTQYF. In DNA form, the CDR3 reads TGTGCCAGCAGTGAAATGAACAGCTACACAGATACGCAGTATTTT.

Only one count was recorded for this clone. The rearrangement links TRBV18 to TRBJ2-2; a weak D match, TRBD1 (6 bases). The V end was cut by 2 bases, the J end by 0 bases, with 7 bases between. The CDR3 extends over 15 amino acids. Per germline, CDR1 KGHSH and CDR2 LQKENI. The CDR3 region is CASSPTGPNTGELFF. The CDR3 bases are TGTGCCAGCTCACCAACAGGGCCGAACACCGGGGAGCTGTTTTTT.

The gene calls are TRBV2 and TRBJ2-7; D tentatively fits TRBD1 or TRBD2 (5 bases each). Germline loops: CDR1 SNHLY, CDR2 FYNNEI. V was clipped by 6 bases and J by 4 bases, with 13 bases between them. CDR3 length: 13 amino acids. For the CDR3, the DNA is TGTGCCAGCAGGGGGGACGGCAGGTACGAGCAGTACTTC. As protein: CASRGDGRYEQYF.

The chain employs TRBV11-2 and TRBJ1-2, with D tentatively TRBD1 (5 bases). V was cut by 3 bases and J by 4 bases, with 12 bases left in between. The CDR3 covers 14 residues. Germline values: CDR1 SGHAT, CDR2 FQNNGV. The CDR3 reads CASSFGGFGYGYTF. The CDR3 bases are TGTGCCAGCAGCTTCGGGGGATTCGGCTATGGCTACACCTTC.